This TCR beta chain was found in a study of OX40 agonist ivuxolimab in advanced cancers. Study-level information: Checkpoint inhibitors had been given previously to roughly 40% of patients.

The germline gives CDR1 LNHDA, CDR2 SQIVND (reference sequence). V was trimmed by 1 base and J by 1 base, leaving 13 bases between them. The CDR3 runs to 16 residues. Generated by immunoSEQ multiplex PCR, the TCRdb table keeps only in-frame clones and is missing some. The table shows approximately 15,000 clones, with about 86% occurring only once. Concerning this clone: Antigen unknown.

Study-wide points: Clonal expansion from baseline to week 6 occurred in both CD4+ and CD8+ T cells.

Prior autoimmune disease or systemic immunosuppression barred patients. The chain carries TRBV19 and TRBJ1-2, with D perhaps matching TRBD1 (6 bases). This receptor was identified in an adult with an advanced solid tumor such as melanoma, head and neck, liver or kidney cancer. The source material was CD4+ or CD8+ T cells sorted from blood, sampled in a trial of the OX40 agonist ivuxolimab. The CDR3 bases are TGTGCCAGTAGTATAGCAGGGGACCGACGTAACTATGGCTACACCTTC. Amino acids: CASSIAGDRRNYGYTF. Using reference TRBV19 and TRBJ1-2 for the parts outside the CDR3, the full variable domain is DGGITQSPKYLFRKEGQNVTLSCEQNLNHDAMYWYRQDPGQGLRLIYYSQIVNDFQKGDIAEGYSVSREKKESFPLTVTSAQKNPTAFYLCASSIAGDRRNYGYTFGSGTRLTVV.